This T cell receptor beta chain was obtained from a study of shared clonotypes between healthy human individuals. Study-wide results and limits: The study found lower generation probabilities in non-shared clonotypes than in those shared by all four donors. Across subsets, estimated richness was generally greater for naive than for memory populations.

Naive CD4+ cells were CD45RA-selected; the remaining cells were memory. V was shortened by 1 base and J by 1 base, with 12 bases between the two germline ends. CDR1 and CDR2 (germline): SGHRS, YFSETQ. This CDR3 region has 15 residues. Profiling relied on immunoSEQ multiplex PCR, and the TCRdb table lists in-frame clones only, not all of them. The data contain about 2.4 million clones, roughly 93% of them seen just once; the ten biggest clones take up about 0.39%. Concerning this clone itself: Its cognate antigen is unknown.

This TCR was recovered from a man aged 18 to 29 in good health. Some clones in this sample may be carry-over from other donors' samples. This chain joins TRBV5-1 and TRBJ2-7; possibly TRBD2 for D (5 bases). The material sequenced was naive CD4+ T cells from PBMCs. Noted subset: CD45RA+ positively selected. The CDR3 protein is CASSLPTGNSYEQYF. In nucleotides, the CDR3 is TGCGCCAGCAGCTTGCCCACCGGGAATTCCTACGAGCAGTACTTC.